This T cell receptor beta chain comes out of a study of metastatic and nonmetastatic thyroid tumors. Study details: The comparison covered peripheral blood and tumor or nodule tissue in malignant and benign thyroid patients.

The length of the CDR3 is 15 residues. The germline V gene encodes CDR1 SNHLY and CDR2 FYNNEI. Original handling: Built for papillary thyroid cancer, a distant-metastasis classifier drew on CDR3 differences across clinicopathological groups. Using MiXCR, TCRdb re-called clones from the PCR reads. The V and J calls were not made by the authors but by TCRdb's processing. The table records 80,000 to 85,000 clones, roughly an eighth of them present only once. Points on this clone: Germline is not matched at one junction end, which may reflect a read error.

No patient received treatment before thyroid surgery. The sequence was obtained from a female donor with papillary thyroid cancer or a benign thyroid nodule (not recorded which). Some clones in this sample may be carry-over from other donors' samples. Specimen: tumor tissue. This sequence joins TRBV2 and TRBJ2-7; the D gene is possibly TRBD2 (5 bases). DNA for the CDR3: TGTGCCAGCATTGGACCCAGCGGATCCCCTGTCGAGCAGTGCTTC. This sequence encodes CASIGPSGSPVEQCF.